The 27 T cell receptor beta chains listed next were all sequenced from one sample in a study of regulatory T cells in long-lasting Graves disease. The time point: newly diagnosed GD, antithyroid drugs for less than 3 months. From RNA extracted from PBMCs, the TCR library was made. Construction of the TCR beta libraries employed iRepertoire HTBI primers in conjunction with Arm-PCR of CDR3 regions. MiXCR was run by TCRdb on the multiplex PCR reads, yielding one entry per CDR3 protein. The table has a few hundred thousand distinct CDR3 sequences, over 15% seen once; the top ten hold roughly 23%. These same records also appear under a second study, on T cells in Graves' hyperthyroidism and ophthalmopathy.

Sample: peripheral blood mononuclear cells (PBMCs), taken at new diagnosis, from a patient treated with antithyroid drugs. These receptors all stem from a woman under 30 with Graves disease.

This clonotype occurred a few times. The chain couples TRBV5-4 to TRBJ2-1; possible D gene TRBD1, 5 bases. The CDR3 extends over 13 amino acids. The V end lost 3 bases, the J end lost 6 bases, and 10 bases lay between the germline ends. Germline CDR1 is SGHNT and CDR2 is YYREEE (reference sequence). The CDR3 nucleotides read TGTGCCAGCAGCTGGCAGGGAAGCAATGAGCAGTTCTTC. It yields the protein CASSWQGSNEQFF.

This clonotype was observed at least ten times. The genes are TRBV11-2 and TRBJ1-5, with a tentative D call TRBD1 (5 bases). CDR3 length equals 15 residues. The germline V and J ends were trimmed by 1 base and 1 base, with 8 bases remaining between them. Germline V gene sequence: CDR1 SGHAT, CDR2 FQNNGV. DNA of the CDR3: TGTGCCAGCAGCTTAGGGGGGATGAGCAATCAGCCCCAGCATTTT. Protein sequence: CASSLGGMSNQPQHF.

Turning to this clonotype: A much larger clone lies one base from this, so it may be a read error. The chain links TRBV6-9 to TRBJ2-7, with D unresolved. The CDR3 sequence is 16 residues long. V shed 4 bases and J shed 0 bases, with 16 bases lying between them. Germline values: CDR1 MNHGY, CDR2 SVAAGI. The CDR3 is CASSFLVPRISYEQYF. CDR3 sequence (DNA): TGTGCCAGCAGTTTCCTGGTGCCTAGGATCTCCTACGAGCAGTACTTC.

This clonotype was detected a few times. This may be a read error: a much more frequent sequence differs by one nucleotide. The CDR3 region is CASSGPGQFF. In DNA, the CDR3 is TGTGCCAGCAGCGGGCCCGGGCAGTTCTTC. This sequence joins TRBV2 and TRBJ2-1; D not resolved. Trimming took off 6 bases at V and 12 bases at J, with 9 bases between the two ends. Germline V gene data show CDR1 as SNHLY and CDR2 as FYNNEI. The CDR3 covers 10 residues.

In regard to this clonotype: Being one base from a much bigger clone, this may be a read error. The chain joins TRBV30 to TRBJ2-4; D gene ambiguous. Germline V lookup: CDR1 GTSNPN, CDR2 SVGIG (reference sequence). The CDR3 totals 11 residues. Trimming took 4 bases from V and 13 from J, leaving 14 bases between them. The CDR3 loop is CAWTVGNEQYF. CDR3 DNA: TGTGCCTGGACCGTGGGTAATGAGCAGTACTTC.

The CDR3 coding sequence is TGTGCCAGCAGCCGTCCCGGGACCCCGAAGTTCTTC. Translated, it gives CASSRPGTPKFF. The chain couples TRBV3-1 to TRBJ2-1; D possibly uses TRBD1 or TRBD2 (5 bases each). This CDR3 has 12 amino acids. Germline V gene data show CDR1 as LGHDT and CDR2 as YNNKEL (reference sequence). V shed 4 bases and J shed 14 bases, with 15 bases lying between them.

This rearrangement joins TRBV5-1 to TRBJ1-2; TRBD1 matches 7 bases. CDR3 length: 15 amino acids. CDR1 and CDR2 (germline): SGHRS, YFSETQ. Trimming took 0 bases from V and 2 from J; bases not matched to a gene: 4. CDR3 sequence reads: CASSLVGQQNYGYTF. Written as DNA, the CDR3 is TGCGCCAGCAGCTTGGTGGGACAGCAGAACTATGGCTACACCTTC.

At least ten counts were recorded for this clonotype. V usage is TRBV28 and J usage is TRBJ2-3, with D possibly being TRBD2 (6 bases). CDR1 is MDHEN and CDR2 is SYDVKM in the germline V gene. CDR3 length: 15 amino acids. Trimming took off 3 bases at V and 1 base at J, with 11 bases between the two ends. The CDR3 loop reads CASSFYQRGTDTQYF. The CDR3 nucleotides are TGTGCCAGCAGTTTTTACCAGCGGGGCACAGATACGCAGTATTTT.

This clonotype was counted only a few times. The chain recombines TRBV2 with TRBJ2-5; D gene ambiguous. Germline lookup yields CDR1 SNHLY and CDR2 FYNNEI. This CDR3 has 11 residues. Between the trimmed V and J ends, which lost 6 bases and 5 bases, there was a span of 7 bases. CDR3 region: CASRGPETQYF. CDR3 nucleotides: TGTGCCAGCAGGGGCCCGGAGACCCAGTACTTC.

This clonotype was detected only a few times. This sequence joins TRBV2 and TRBJ2-1; 10 positions agree with TRBD2. Per germline, CDR1 SNHLY and CDR2 FYNNEI. The V segment lost 4 bases and the J segment 3 bases; nucleotides outside the gene matches: 12. The CDR3 contains 18 residues. The CDR3 spells CASSGSSGSLGYYNEQFF. The CDR3 DNA sequence: TGTGCCAGCAGTGGATCTAGCGGGAGTCTCGGGTACTACAATGAGCAGTTCTTC. Based on the CDR3 plus reference TRBV2 and TRBJ2-1, the full variable domain is EPEVTQTPSHQVTQMGQEVILRCVPISNHLYFYWYRQILGQKVEFLVSFYNNEISEKSEIFDDQFSVERPDGSNFTLKIRSTKLEDSAMYFCASSGSSGSLGYYNEQFFGPGTRLTVL.

This clonotype was detected only a few times. The chain uses TRBV6-1 and TRBJ2-4; a weak D match, TRBD1 (5 bases). In germline, CDR1 is MNHNS, CDR2 SASEGT. CDR3 length equals 13 residues. Between the trimmed V and J ends, which lost 3 bases and 6 bases, there was a span of 9 bases. The chain's CDR3 is CASSDRQGNIQYF. The CDR3 DNA is TGTGCCAGCAGTGACCGCCAGGGAAACATTCAGTACTTC.

This rearrangement joins TRBV11-2 to TRBJ2-3, with D possibly being TRBD2 (6 bases). Between the trimmed V and J ends, which lost 5 bases and 6 bases, there was a span of 6 bases. The germline CDR1 and CDR2 sequences are SGHAT and FQNNGV. CDR3 length equals 11 residues. The CDR3 sequence: CASSAGDTQYF. The CDR3, as DNA: TGTGCCAGCAGCGCGGGGGATACGCAGTATTTT. The whole variable domain, remainder taken from reference TRBV11-2 and TRBJ2-3, is EAGVAQSPRYKIIEKRQSVAFWCNPISGHATLYWYQQILGQGPKLLIQFQNNGVVDDSQLPKDRFSAERLKGVDSTLKIQPAKLEDSAVYLCASSAGDTQYFGPGTRLTVL.

The chain's CDR3 is CATSLTGSLVTEAFF. The CDR3 DNA sequence: TGTGCCACCAGTTTGACAGGGTCTCTGGTCACTGAAGCTTTCTTT. The V gene is TRBV24-1, the J gene TRBJ1-1; 7 bases fit TRBD1. Germline V gene data show CDR1 as KGHDR and CDR2 as SFDVKD. With V trimmed by 6 bases and J by 4 bases, 10 bases remained unmatched. The CDR3 contains 15 residues.

The table lists this clonotype with a few counts. This rearrangement joins TRBV3-1 to TRBJ2-2; D not certain. From germline, CDR1 is LGHDT and CDR2 YNNKEL (reference sequence). The CDR3 loop spans 15 amino acids. V gave up 3 bases and J gave up 8 bases, with 16 bases separating them. CDR3 protein: CASSHSTITGGELFF. CDR3 sequence (DNA): TGTGCCAGCAGCCACTCCACTATCACTGGGGGGGAGCTGTTTTTT.

This clonotype was counted only a few times. The V call is TRBV6-4, the J call TRBJ2-7, with no clear D. V lost 6 bases and J lost 4, with 13 bases in between. CDR1 is MRHNA and CDR2 is SNTAGT in the germline V gene. The CDR3 sequence is 13 residues long. The CDR3: CASSQNPGYEQYF. For the CDR3, the DNA is TGTGCCAGCAGCCAAAACCCGGGTTACGAGCAGTACTTC.

This clonotype was counted ten times or more. V and J are TRBV6-1 and TRBJ2-7, with 9 bases that match TRBD2. Germline CDR1 and CDR2: MNHNS and SASEGT. CDR3 size: 15 residues. Losses at the gene ends were 6 bases for V and 3 bases for J; bases not matched to a gene: 9. Written as DNA, the CDR3 is TGTGCCAGCAGCGCCCCGGCGGGAGGGCACTACGAGCAGTACTTC. Translation gives CASSAPAGGHYEQYF.

With respect to this clonotype: This may arise from a read error, as a much more abundant clone is one base away. J is TRBJ2-5 and V is TRBV28; D not resolved. Trimming took 2 bases from V and 11 from J, leaving 24 bases between them. Germline V gene sequence: CDR1 MDHEN, CDR2 SYDVKM. The CDR3 consists of 16 residues. The CDR3 sequence is CASSLTSEGTYNEQYF. DNA of the CDR3: TGTGCCAGCAGTTTAACGTCTGAAGGAACTTACAATGAGCAGTACTTC.

This chain joins TRBV5-6 and TRBJ2-2; D assignment may be TRBD1 or TRBD2 (5 bases each). Germline V CDR1 and CDR2: SGHDT, YYEEEE. The CDR3 loop spans 14 amino acids. The V end was cut by 0 bases, the J end by 8 bases, with 11 bases between. In DNA, the CDR3 is TGTGCCAGCAGCTTGGCCGGGACCCGAGGGGAGCTGTTTTTT. Translating gives CASSLAGTRGELFF.

In this sample, this clonotype turned up many times. The V call is TRBV6-5, the J call TRBJ2-7, with 8 positions matching TRBD1. Germline V CDR1 and CDR2: MNHEY, SVGAGI. Trimming took 0 bases from V and 0 from J; bases not matched to a gene: 4. This CDR3 is 16 amino acids long. In nucleotides, the CDR3 is TGTGCCAGCAGTTACTCCCAGGGGGCCGACTCCTACGAGCAGTACTTC. This translates into CASSYSQGADSYEQYF.

This clonotype was picked up many times. The V and J genes are TRBV28 and TRBJ2-7; 12 positions match TRBD2. The germline V gene has CDR1 MDHEN and CDR2 SYDVKM. CDR3 length equals 15 residues. Trimming took 5 bases from V and 5 from J; bases not matched to a gene: 7. The CDR3 is CASSPPTSGRNEQYF. CDR3 sequence (DNA): TGTGCCAGCAGTCCGCCGACTAGCGGGAGAAACGAGCAGTACTTC.

With regard to this clonotype: With a much larger clone just one base away, this may be a read error. The rearrangement links TRBV28 to TRBJ2-3; 8 bases line up with TRBD2. There are 17 residues in the CDR3. Germline V gene data show CDR1 as MDHEN and CDR2 as SYDVKM. Trimming took 6 bases from V and 2 from J; bases not matched to a gene: 13. Here the CDR3 reads CASRPLRGGAYTDTQYF. In DNA, the CDR3 is TGTGCCAGCAGACCCTTACGGGGGGGGGCCTACACAGATACGCAGTATTTT. Based on the CDR3 plus reference TRBV28 and TRBJ2-3, the full variable domain is DVKVTQSSRYLVKRTGEKVFLECVQDMDHENMFWYRQDPGLGLRLIYFSYDVKMKEKGDIPEGYSVSREKKERFSLILESASTNQTSMYLCASRPLRGGAYTDTQYFGPGTRLTVL.

This chain links TRBV30 with TRBJ1-2; 9 nucleotides align to TRBD1. The length of the CDR3 is 13 residues. Germline CDR1 and CDR2: GTSNPN and SVGIG (reference sequence). The trim removed 5 bases at V and 8 bases at J, leaving 9 bases unmatched. The CDR3 loop reads CAWDTGGAEGYTF. CDR3 nucleotides: TGTGCCTGGGACACAGGGGGCGCGGAGGGCTACACCTTC. Combining the CDR3 with reference TRBV30 and TRBJ1-2 gives the whole variable domain SQTIHQWPATLVQPVGSPLSLECTVEGTSNPNLYWYRQAAGRGLQLLFYSVGIGQISSEVPQNLSASRPQDRQFILSSKKLLLSDSGFYLCAWDTGGAEGYTFGSGTRLTVV.

This clonotype has ten or more counts. The J gene is TRBJ2-2, the V gene TRBV7-2; D perhaps matches TRBD2 (6 bases). Trimming left V 2 bases short and J 4 bases short, with 11 bases between. There are 15 residues in the CDR3. Per germline, CDR1 SGHTA and CDR2 FQGNSA. CDR3 nucleotide sequence: TGTGCCAGCAGCTTATGGGGTAGCGGCACCGGGGAGCTGTTTTTT. Residues: CASSLWGSGTGELFF.

This clonotype was observed a handful of times. The chain couples TRBV9 to TRBJ2-3, with D unclear. Germline CDR1 reads SGDLS; CDR2 reads YYNGEE. CDR3 length equals 16 residues. V was cut by 0 bases and J by 0 bases, with 11 bases left in between. This CDR3 is CASSVARGSSTDTQYF. CDR3 nucleotides: TGTGCCAGCAGCGTAGCTAGAGGTTCGAGCACAGATACGCAGTATTTT.

This clonotype was seen many times. The chain couples TRBV2 to TRBJ1-1; D remains unclear. Trimming took off 6 bases at V and 1 base at J, with 3 bases between the two ends. There are 11 residues in the CDR3. Germline V lookup: CDR1 SNHLY, CDR2 FYNNEI. CDR3 DNA sequence: TGTGCCAGCAGGGAGAACACTGAAGCTTTCTTT. Amino acid sequence: CASRENTEAFF. The variable domain in full, with the rest retrieved from reference TRBV2 and TRBJ1-1, is EPEVTQTPSHQVTQMGQEVILRCVPISNHLYFYWYRQILGQKVEFLVSFYNNEISEKSEIFDDQFSVERPDGSNFTLKIRSTKLEDSAMYFCASRENTEAFFGQGTRLTVV.

A remark on this clonotype: This may be a read error: a much more frequent sequence differs by one nucleotide. The chain uses TRBV11-2 and TRBJ2-1; TRBD2 aligns across 11 bases. Germline V lookup: CDR1 SGHAT, CDR2 FQNNGV. The CDR3 is made up of 16 amino acids. The CDR3 nucleotides are TGTGACAGCAGCTCCCTAGCGGGAGGCGCCCTTAATGAGCAGTTCTTC. This encodes CDSSSLAGGALNEQFF.

Concerning this clonotype: An end of the junction does not agree with germline; a read error may underlie this. The genes are TRBV5-1 and TRBJ1-6, with unresolved D. The CDR3 is made up of 12 amino acids. Germline values: CDR1 SGHRS, CDR2 YFSETQ. The CDR3 spells CPSRKNNSPLHF. Here the CDR3 DNA reads TGCCCCAGCCGAAAGAATAATTCACCCCTCCACTTT.